This is a list of T cell receptor beta chains from one sample in a study of T cell repertoires in cytomegalovirus infection. TCRdb recomputed calls from the reads with MiXCR, one row per CDR3 protein. The table includes approximately 170,000 distinct CDR3 sequences, about 15% detected once. The sequencing sample was made of CD8+ T cells from PBMCs. These receptors were taken from a human donor in good health (CMV status not recorded). Some clones in this sample may be carry-over from other donors' samples. Each CDR3 is given with its conserved first and last residue. The order of the fields is J gene, clone size, V gene, D gene, CDR3 protein, CDR3 DNA. D genes are given only for firm matches. A row's size may be missing; if present it is once, few, many or a size class.

TRBJ2-1 few TRBV4-3 TRBD2 CASSQDSGSRSEQFF TGCGCCAGCAGCCAAGATAGCGGGAGTCGTAGTGAGCAGTTCTTC
TRBJ2-7 few TRBV7-2 NA CASSQTFNRTPLREQYF TGTGCCAGCAGCCAAACTTTCAACAGAACACCACTTAGGGAGCAGTACTTC
TRBJ1-3 NA TRBV7-8 NA CASSPSENTIYF TGTGCCAGCAGCCCATCCGAAAACACCATATATTTT
TRBJ2-1 few TRBV7-2 TRBD1 CASSSYRGWNNEQFF TGTGCCAGCAGCTCCTACAGGGGATGGAACAATGAGCAGTTCTTC
TRBJ2-7 many TRBV6-2/TRBV6-3 NA CASSYAAGADEQYF TGTGCCAGCAGTTACGCTGCGGGGGCGGACGAGCAGTACTTC
TRBJ2-3 NA TRBV2 TRBD2 CASSEGLREGVDTQYF TGTGCCAGCAGTGAAGGCTTGCGGGAGGGCGTGGATACGCAGTATTTT
TRBJ2-7 NA TRBV12-3/TRBV12-4 TRBD2 CASSLSRRELSYEQYF TGTGCCAGCAGCCTCTCGAGGCGGGAGCTTTCTTACGAGCAGTACTTC
TRBJ1-1 NA TRBV5-1 NA CASSHPGGFDTEAFF TGCGCCAGCAGCCATCCGGGAGGATTTGACACTGAAGCTTTCTTT
TRBJ2-3 few TRBV7-2 NA CASMRQSGSTDTQYF TGTGCCAGCATGCGACAAAGCGGGAGCACAGATACGCAGTATTTT
TRBJ1-3 NA TRBV6-2/TRBV6-3 NA CASSYATSGNTIYF TGTGCCAGCAGTTACGCGACCTCTGGAAACACCATATATTTT
TRBJ2-1 NA TRBV7-9 NA CASSLEYGLHNEQFF TGTGCCAGCAGCTTAGAGTACGGGTTACACAATGAGCAGTTCTTC
TRBJ1-1 few TRBV11-2 TRBD1 CASSKGATEAFF TGTGCCAGCAGCAAGGGGGCCACTGAAGCTTTCTTT
TRBJ1-1 few TRBV12-3/TRBV12-4 NA CASSFLDSEAFF TGTGCCAGCAGTTTTTTGGACAGTGAAGCTTTCTTT
TRBJ2-3 many TRBV11-2 NA CASSLGPRGTDTQYF TGTGCCAGCAGCCTCGGTCCCCGGGGCACAGATACGCAGTATTTT
TRBJ1-2 few TRBV24-1 NA CATSASVSGARTNYGYTF TGTGCCACCAGTGCTTCGGTTAGCGGGGCCAGGACCAACTATGGCTACACCTTC
TRBJ2-2 once TRBV29-1 TRBD2 CSVVLAGRTNTGELFF TGCAGCGTTGTCCTAGCGGGGAGGACGAACACCGGGGAGCTGTTTTTT
TRBJ2-7 few TRBV6-1 NA CASSEAFIAAWESYEQYF TGTGCCAGCAGTGAAGCGTTTATAGCGGCTTGGGAATCTTACGAGCAGTACTTC
TRBJ1-4 few TRBV20-1 NA CSARWALDEKLFF TGCAGTGCTAGATGGGCCCTTGATGAAAAACTGTTTTTT
TRBJ1-1 NA TRBV6-6 NA CASSWDGTEAFF TGTGCCAGCAGTTGGGATGGCACTGAAGCTTTCTTT
TRBJ1-2 once TRBV7-9 TRBD1 CASSLGGQPLYGYTF TGTGCCAGCAGCTTAGGGGGACAGCCCCTCTATGGCTACACCTTC
TRBJ2-7 NA TRBV28 TRBD1 CASSSPDRGDIYEQYF TGTGCCAGCAGTTCACCCGACAGGGGCGACATTTACGAGCAGTACTTC
TRBJ2-3 NA TRBV28 NA CASRLFRTDTQYF TGTGCCAGCCGATTATTTCGCACAGATACGCAGTATTTT
TRBJ2-1 few TRBV28 TRBD2 CASSIPGGFSYNEQFF TGTGCCAGCTCAATTCCGGGGGGGTTCTCCTACAATGAGCAGTTCTTC
TRBJ1-1 few TRBV7-9 NA CASSGPSLGNTEAFF TGTGCCAGCAGCGGGCCCTCCCTCGGAAACACTGAAGCTTTCTTT
TRBJ2-7 NA TRBV4-3 TRBD2 CASSQDSGRAYEQYF TGCGCCAGCAGCCAAGATAGCGGGAGAGCCTACGAGCAGTACTTC
TRBJ2-7 NA TRBV29-1 TRBD1 CSAGDRSSYEQYF TGCAGCGCCGGGGACAGGTCCTCCTACGAGCAGTACTTC
TRBJ2-7 few TRBV7-2 TRBD2 CASVMASGSSYEQYF TGTGCCAGCGTCATGGCTAGCGGGAGTTCCTACGAGCAGTACTTC
TRBJ2-7 few TRBV2 NA CASRVYYEQYF TGTGCCAGCAGGGTCTACTACGAGCAGTACTTC
TRBJ2-1 once TRBV14 NA CASSQHIGGNEQFF TGTGCCAGCAGCCAGCACATCGGCGGGAATGAGCAGTTCTTC
TRBJ1-1 few TRBV27 NA CASSLRFVTEAFF TGTGCCAGCAGTTTAAGGTTCGTCACTGAAGCTTTCTTT
TRBJ2-2 NA TRBV20-1 TRBD2 CSARGGLAGGGTGELFF TGCAGTGCTAGAGGGGGCCTAGCGGGGGGAGGGACCGGGGAGCTGTTTTTT
TRBJ2-7 few TRBV19 NA CATAPAALTYEQYF TGTGCCACCGCCCCAGCGGCCTTAACCTACGAGCAGTACTTC
TRBJ1-2 NA TRBV28 TRBD1 CASSSDRGLHYGYTF TGTGCCAGCAGTTCGGACAGGGGGCTGCACTATGGCTACACCTTC
TRBJ2-1 NA TRBV14 NA CASSQDPRDSWNEQFF TGTGCCAGCAGCCAAGATCCACGAGATTCGTGGAATGAGCAGTTCTTC
TRBJ2-7 many TRBV7-8 NA CASSFISYEQYF TGTGCCAGCAGCTTTATCTCCTACGAGCAGTACTTC
TRBJ2-1 NA TRBV11-2 NA CASSLEGAGTYNEQFF TGTGCCAGCAGCTTAGAAGGGGCGGGGACCTACAATGAGCAGTTCTTC
TRBJ2-7 many TRBV7-2 TRBD1 CASSSHARDPGQGIHEQYF TGTGCCAGCAGTTCTCATGCCCGCGATCCGGGACAGGGTATCCACGAGCAGTACTTC
TRBJ2-7 NA TRBV28 NA CASIMGGTSYYEQYF TGTGCCAGCATCATGGGCGGTACCTCATACTACGAGCAGTACTTC
TRBJ2-2 NA TRBV28 NA CASSLSGGGGTGELFF TGTGCCAGCAGTTTATCAGGAGGGGGAGGCACCGGGGAGCTGTTTTTT
TRBJ2-7 few TRBV6-8 NA CASSRDYKQYF TGTGCCAGCAGTCGCGACTACAAGCAGTACTTC
TRBJ1-1 NA TRBV4-1 NA CASRQQGENTEAFF TGCGCCAGCAGACAACAGGGCGAGAACACTGAAGCTTTCTTT
TRBJ2-3 NA TRBV11-2 TRBD2 CASSPTSGRDGDTQYF TGTGCCAGCAGCCCCACCAGCGGGAGGGACGGGGATACGCAGTATTTT
TRBJ1-2 few TRBV7-2 NA CASTSLLIWEHGYTF TGTGCCAGCACCTCACTTTTGATCTGGGAGCATGGCTACACCTTC
TRBJ2-5 few TRBV7-2 NA CASSLRQSPPQETQYF TGTGCCAGCAGCTTAAGACAGTCGCCCCCCCAAGAGACCCAGTACTTC
TRBJ2-1 few TRBV6-2/TRBV6-3 TRBD1 CASSYSGTGRNNEQFF TGTGCCAGCAGTTACTCAGGGACAGGGCGTAACAATGAGCAGTTCTTC
TRBJ2-2 many TRBV7-9 TRBD1 CASSPTGGLGELFF TGTGCCAGCAGCCCGACAGGGGGCCTCGGGGAGCTGTTTTTT
TRBJ2-3 many TRBV5-6 TRBD2 CASSSTLAGGNTDTQYF TGTGCCAGCAGCTCCACCCTAGCGGGGGGGAACACAGATACGCAGTATTTT
TRBJ2-7 NA TRBV7-6 TRBD2 CASSPREAAGEQYF TGTGCCAGCAGCCCCCGGGAGGCTGCCGGGGAGCAGTACTTC
TRBJ2-5 few TRBV7-8 NA CASSLRLYQETQYF TGTGCCAGCAGCTTACGCCTATACCAAGAGACCCAGTACTTC
TRBJ2-1 many TRBV7-8 NA CASSPGSSLSQFF TGTGCCAGCAGCCCCGGTTCCTCCTTGTCCCAGTTCTTC
TRBJ2-4 NA TRBV2 NA CASRKGLAKNIQYF TGTGCCAGCCGTAAAGGACTAGCCAAAAACATTCAGTACTTC
TRBJ2-1 NA TRBV4-1 TRBD1 CASSQDPQGIPYNEQFF TGCGCCAGCAGCCAAGATCCACAGGGGATCCCCTACAATGAGCAGTTCTTC